This T cell receptor beta chain derives from a study of beta chain features in type 1 diabetes (dated by TCRdb to 2016 to 2018). As for the study more broadly: Patients and healthy donors did not differ in mean age, gender distribution, total cell number or subset yield. The study compared the TCRB repertoires of sorted circulating CD4+ T cell subsets in recently diagnosed type 1 diabetes patients with those in matched healthy donors. Across all samples, some 100,000,000 sorted cells were examined, and cell number per subset correlated strongly with RNA yield. Whereas all 28 donors provided naive and central memory subsets, regulatory and stem cell-like memory subsets were isolated from just 8 patients and about 8 healthy donors.

A word on this clone: This receptor's antigen is unknown. No much larger clonotype is one base removed from it; base qualities were not supplied.

From each donor, a single peripheral blood sample of 95 to 150 mL on average was drawn into heparinised tubes. Naive, central memory, regulatory and stem cell-like memory CD4+ T cells were sorted on a BD FACSAria II using a panel including CD45RO, CCR7, CD25, CD127, CD95 and CD27. All sorted populations exceeded 98% purity. PBMCs were isolated immediately by Lymphoprep density gradient centrifugation and stained directly without culture. Samples were stained and sorted in pairs, with one healthy donor and one patient per experiment, so that batch effects were minimized. The germline V gene yields SGHDT for CDR1 and YYEEEE for CDR2. The cysteine opens and the phenylalanine closes a CDR3 of 18 amino acids. Just the 54-base CDR3 DNA is kept, in frame starting at base 1. Trimming leaves V shorter by 1 base and J shorter by 3 bases, with the junction holding 9 bases beyond the gene matches. General findings and caveats noted by the study authors: HLA sub-analyses involved small numbers of individuals, so any influence of HLA type on TCRB rearrangement remained unresolved. The naive, central memory and regulatory TCRB repertoires appeared to resemble one another more closely among patients than among healthy donors. Because cDNA rather than genomic DNA was sequenced, highly expressing activated cells could have been over-represented, although no difference in activation and CD3 levels was found between groups. In all four CD4+ subsets, TCRB CDR3 length was moderately but significantly shorter in type 1 diabetes patients. PCR might favor shorter templates, but patient and control samples were amplified and corrected together, so any skew would affect both groups equally. At VDJ recombination sites, type 1 diabetes patients had fewer insertions and more deleted nucleotides, which implies abnormalities in thymic rearrangement.

The entire amount of isolated RNA was reverse transcribed using the High Capacity cDNA Reverse Transcription Kit, so the sequenced TCRB transcripts were expressed ones. Naive, central memory and regulatory T cell samples underwent deep immunoSEQ sequencing, averaging around 3.9 million total reads per sample. After sorted cells were lysed in RLT buffer, RNA was extracted with DNase-treated RNeasy Micro or Mini kits, with the choice depending on cell number. To prevent cross-contamination, every cell subset was processed on its own, while patient and healthy donor samples were processed together. The immunoSEQ multiplex PCR was used to amplify TCRB sequences from cDNA, yielding 87-bp fragments that span the CDR3 region. Sequencing of the amplicons was done on the Illumina HiSeq platform. From the authors' description of their analysis: PCR bias was computationally corrected using synthetic template baselines, reads within Hamming distance 2 were collapsed, and singletons that could not be merged were discarded. By aligning reads against IMGT, V, D and J genes, CDR3 length, and insertions or deletions at six rearrangement sites were assigned. Within each subset, clonotype counts were normalized to sorted cell number, after which true diversity and Gini coefficients were computed with the tcR R package. The overlap coefficient, calculated on TCRB nucleotide sequences, was used to quantify repertoire sharing. The source is immuneACCESS, and TCRdb retained only in-frame sequences with V and J called. Part of the clones is not carried over; for the studies checked, unresolved V genes explain less than half of this, and the remainder is unexplained. V and J calls and clone size follow that table, whereas D and trimming were derived from the DNA. Within this sample are under 150,000 clones, with 40% to 60% of them counted one time only. Over 0.4% of the sample is in the top ten clones.

This clonotype was obtained from a man aged 18 to 29 in good health. The sequence is built from TRBV5-6 and TRBJ2-2; TRBD1 matches 10 bases in the middle. Specimen: Tregs from blood. According to the study, the label for this sample's cell subset or site signals: regulatory CD4+ T cells. The DNA sequence reads TGTGCCAGCAGCTTGAGAAGGCCGGGACAGGGGTACACCGGGGAGCTGTTTTTT. It is translated as CASSLRRPGQGYTGELFF.